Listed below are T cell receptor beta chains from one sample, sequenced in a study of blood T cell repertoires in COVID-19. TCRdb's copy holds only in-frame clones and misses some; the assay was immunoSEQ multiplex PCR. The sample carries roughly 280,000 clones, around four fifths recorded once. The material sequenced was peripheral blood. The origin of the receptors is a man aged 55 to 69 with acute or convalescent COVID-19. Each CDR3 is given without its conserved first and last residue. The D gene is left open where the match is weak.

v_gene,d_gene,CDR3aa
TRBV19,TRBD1,ASSPRDRGRTDTQY
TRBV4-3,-,ASSQEMADVLPAVY
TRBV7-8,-,ASSPGTSRSDTQY
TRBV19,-,ASSITGVGANVLT
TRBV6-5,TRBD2,ASSYGLAGDHEQY
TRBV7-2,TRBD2,ASSLALAVETQY
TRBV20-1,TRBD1,SASNHFTGEYYNEQF
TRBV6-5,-,ASRFDSYSPLH
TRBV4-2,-,ASSQDFGSYEQY
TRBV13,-,ASSLISGTFQTYEQY
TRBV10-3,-,AISESKGQNNQPQH
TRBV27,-,ASSPTRAQGYEQY
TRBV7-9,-,ASSPGQYNSPLH
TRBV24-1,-,ATSVGGSYNEQF
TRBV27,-,PQHWNRVRGKTEAF
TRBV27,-,ASSLSGYGNSPLH
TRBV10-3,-,AISESSPTEAF
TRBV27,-,ASSRLIYAEREKLF
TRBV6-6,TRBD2,ASSYNSGAAYEQY
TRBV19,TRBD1,ASSPQGAWYGYT
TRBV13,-,ASSLTGYEQY
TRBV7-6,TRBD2,ASSLWTSGHEQF
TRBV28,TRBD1,ASSPPTTGDGYT
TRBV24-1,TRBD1,ATSYRGQTQY
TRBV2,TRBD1,ASRIDRASY
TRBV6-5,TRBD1,ASSYPGQGWTEAF
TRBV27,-,ASSSLAGKLF
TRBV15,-,ATSRDPISNQPQH
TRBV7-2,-,ASSLQGLGNTGELF
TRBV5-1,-,ASSGGLKETQY
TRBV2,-,ASSHDFQGGYT
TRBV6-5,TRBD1,ASSPGQPTYEQY
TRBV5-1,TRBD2,ASSYGTSGQETQY
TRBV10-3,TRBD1,AISDSGTASGNTIY
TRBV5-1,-,ASSPTHANYGYT
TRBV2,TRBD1,ASWTGPNQPQH
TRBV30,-,AWSRRGTGNTIY
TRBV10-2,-,ASRDTYEQY
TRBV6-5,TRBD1,ASSTWTGGGTEAF
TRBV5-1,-,ASSLGTRGGADTQY
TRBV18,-,ASSVREYEAF
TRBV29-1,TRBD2,SVDTGGETQY
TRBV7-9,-,ASSLYQEVRYGGYT
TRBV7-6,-,ASSSLTDTFSEQY
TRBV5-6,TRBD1,ASSLGQGANEQF
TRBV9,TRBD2,ASSPRGTSGGTQY
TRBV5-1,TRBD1,ASSGTGSNTEAF
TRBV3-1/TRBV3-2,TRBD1,ASSLGTVNTEAF
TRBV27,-,ASSLSLRDIAKNIQY
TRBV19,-,ASSMPGGDGYT
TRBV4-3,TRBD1,ASSQDRTGGARWSGANVLT
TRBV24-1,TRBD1,ATSEAGTGRAGELF